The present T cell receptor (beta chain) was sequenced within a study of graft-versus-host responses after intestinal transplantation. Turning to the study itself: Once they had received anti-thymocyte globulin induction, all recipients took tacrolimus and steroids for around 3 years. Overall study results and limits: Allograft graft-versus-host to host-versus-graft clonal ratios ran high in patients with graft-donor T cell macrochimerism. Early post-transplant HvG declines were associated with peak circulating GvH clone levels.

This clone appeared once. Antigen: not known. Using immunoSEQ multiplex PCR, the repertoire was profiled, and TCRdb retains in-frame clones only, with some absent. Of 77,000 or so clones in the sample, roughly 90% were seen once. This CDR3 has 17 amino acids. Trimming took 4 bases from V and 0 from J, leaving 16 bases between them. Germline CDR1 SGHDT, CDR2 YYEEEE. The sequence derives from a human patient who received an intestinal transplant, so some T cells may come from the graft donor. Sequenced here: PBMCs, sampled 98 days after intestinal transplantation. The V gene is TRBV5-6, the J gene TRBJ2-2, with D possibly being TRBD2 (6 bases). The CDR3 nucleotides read TGTGCCAGCAGCACCGGGACTGGAAACGCGAACACCGGGGAGCTGTTTTTT. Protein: CASSTGTGNANTGELFF.